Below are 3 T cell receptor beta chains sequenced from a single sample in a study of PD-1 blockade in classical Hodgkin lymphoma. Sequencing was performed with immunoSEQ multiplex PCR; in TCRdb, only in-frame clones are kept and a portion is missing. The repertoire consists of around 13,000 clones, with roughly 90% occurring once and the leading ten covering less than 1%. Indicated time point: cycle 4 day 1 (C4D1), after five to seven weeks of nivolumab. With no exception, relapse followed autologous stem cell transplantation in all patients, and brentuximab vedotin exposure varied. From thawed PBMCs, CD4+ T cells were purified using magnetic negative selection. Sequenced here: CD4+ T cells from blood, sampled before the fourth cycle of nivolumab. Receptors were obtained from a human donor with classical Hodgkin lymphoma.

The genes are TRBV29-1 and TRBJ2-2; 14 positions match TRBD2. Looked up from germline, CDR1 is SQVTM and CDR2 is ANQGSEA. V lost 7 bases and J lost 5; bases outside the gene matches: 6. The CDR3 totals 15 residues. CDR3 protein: CSAAGTSGRTGELFF. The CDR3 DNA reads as TGCAGCGCCGCGGGGACTAGCGGGAGAACCGGGGAGCTGTTTTTT.

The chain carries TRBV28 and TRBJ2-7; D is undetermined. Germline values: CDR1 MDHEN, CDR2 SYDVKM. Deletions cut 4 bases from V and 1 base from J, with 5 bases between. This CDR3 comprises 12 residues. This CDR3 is CASSSYSYEQYF. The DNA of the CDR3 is TGTGCCAGCAGTTCCTATTCCTACGAGCAGTACTTC.

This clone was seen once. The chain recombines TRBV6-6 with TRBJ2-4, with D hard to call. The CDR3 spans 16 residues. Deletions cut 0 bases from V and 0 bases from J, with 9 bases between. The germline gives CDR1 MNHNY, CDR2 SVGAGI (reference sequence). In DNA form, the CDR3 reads TGTGCCAGCAGTTACTCCCCTCTTCTAGCCAAAAACATTCAGTACTTC. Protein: CASSYSPLLAKNIQYF.